A selection of T cell receptor beta chains follows, all from one sample in a study of cytomegalovirus exposure and HLA in healthy donors. The data were produced by immunoSEQ multiplex PCR, yet TCRdb's version contains in-frame clones alone and is incomplete. The sample yields some 170,000 clones, approximately 84% seen once. Source material: PBMCs. The receptors were sampled from a female donor in good health and CMV-seronegative. CDR3s include the opening cysteine and the closing phenylalanine or tryptophan. The D gene is left open where the match is weak. Size is omitted from some rows. Given values are once, few, many or a class for expanded clones.

>TRBJ2-4|TRBD2|TRBV28|NA
CASSASLAGGFYIQYF
TGTGCCAGCAGTGCTTCACTAGCGGGAGGGTTTTACATTCAGTACTTC
>TRBJ2-7|TRBD1|TRBV2|few
CASRKTGNEQYF
TGTGCCAGCAGAAAGACAGGGAACGAGCAGTACTTC
>TRBJ1-2|NA|TRBV2|few
CASSLNGQTPYGYTF
TGTGCCAGCAGTCTAAATGGACAGACACCTTATGGCTACACCTTC
>TRBJ2-7|TRBD2|TRBV7-9|NA
CSSSLGTSREQYF
TGTTCCAGCAGCTTAGGGACTAGTCGGGAGCAGTACTTC
>TRBJ1-4|NA|TRBV6-5|NA
CASSQVGRSEKLFF
TGTGCCAGCAGCCAAGTGGGGCGGAGTGAAAAACTGTTTTTT
>TRBJ2-1|TRBD2|TRBV10-3|NA
CAISESMAGGSYNEQFF
TGTGCCATCAGTGAGTCGATGGCGGGAGGCTCCTACAATGAGCAGTTCTTC
>TRBJ2-3|NA|TRBV9|NA
CASSGAVFTDTQYF
TGTGCCAGCAGCGGCGCTGTCTTCACAGATACGCAGTATTTT
>TRBJ2-2|TRBD2|TRBV19|NA
CASSRPSGSDTGELFF
TGTGCCAGTAGTAGGCCTAGCGGGAGTGACACCGGGGAGCTGTTTTTT
>TRBJ2-1|NA|TRBV9|NA
CASSVGVGDNEQFF
TGTGCCAGCAGCGTAGGTGTAGGGGACAATGAGCAGTTCTTC
>TRBJ2-7|NA|TRBV18|NA
CASSPPGTSYEQYF
TGTGCCAGCTCACCTCCCGGGACTTCCTACGAGCAGTACTTC
>TRBJ2-1|TRBD1|TRBV7-9|NA
CASGAGGGNEQFF
TGTGCCAGCGGGGCAGGGGGTGGGAATGAGCAGTTCTTC
>TRBJ2-3|TRBD1|TRBV18|NA
CASSPRTGGTDTQYF
TGTGCCAGCTCACCCCGGACAGGGGGCACAGATACGCAGTATTTT
>TRBJ2-3|NA|TRBV7-8|NA
CASSSRLTSTDTQYF
TGTGCCAGCAGCTCCCGACTAACCAGCACAGATACGCAGTATTTT
>TRBJ2-1|NA|TRBV7-9|once
CASSANRRGGSESYNEQFF
TGTGCCAGCAGCGCCAACCGTAGGGGGGGAAGCGAATCCTACAATGAGCAGTTCTTC
>TRBJ1-5|TRBD1|TRBV25-1|NA
CASSETGTGGNQPQHF
TGTGCCAGCAGTGAAACCGGGACAGGGGGCAATCAGCCCCAGCATTTT
>TRBJ2-7|TRBD1|TRBV29-1|few
CSVVTGGMEYF
TGCAGCGTTGTGACAGGGGGCATGGAGTACTTC
>TRBJ1-1|NA|TRBV18|NA
CASSPTLGDTEAFF
TGTGCCAGCTCACCGACCTTAGGGGACACTGAAGCTTTCTTT
>TRBJ2-2|TRBD1|TRBV6-5|once
CASSYSGQGAGELFF
TGTGCCAGCAGTTACTCTGGACAGGGGGCCGGGGAGCTGTTTTTT
>TRBJ1-1|NA|TRBV6-1|NA
CAGSVGGQTEAFF
TGTGCCGGCTCAGTGGGGGGGCAGACTGAAGCTTTCTTT
>TRBJ2-6|NA|TRBV5-4|NA
CASSPQGANVLTF
TGTGCCAGCAGCCCCCAAGGGGCCAACGTCCTGACTTTC
>TRBJ2-7|TRBD1|TRBV28|NA
CASHRGIYEQYF
TGTGCCAGCCACAGGGGGATCTACGAGCAGTACTTC
>TRBJ1-4|NA|TRBV19|once
CASSRGRDEKLFF
TGTGCCAGTAGTAGGGGCCGCGACGAAAAACTGTTTTTT
>TRBJ1-3|NA|TRBV7-9|few
CASSFLVTGSGNTIYF
TGTGCCAGCAGCTTCCTAGTTACGGGCTCTGGAAACACCATATATTTT
>TRBJ1-5|NA|TRBV15|few
CATSRGGENQPQHF
TGTGCCACCAGCAGAGGGGGGGAAAATCAGCCCCAGCATTTT
>TRBJ2-3|TRBD2|TRBV7-3|few
CASSLGGGVTDTQYF
TGTGCCAGCAGCTTAGGTGGGGGGGTCACAGATACGCAGTATTTT
>TRBJ1-5|NA|TRBV21-1|NA
CASSPTGDRQPQHF
TGTGCCAGCAGCCCGACAGGGGATCGTCAGCCCCAGCATTTT
>TRBJ2-7|NA|TRBV21-1|NA
CASNPEGGKSYEQYF
TGTGCCAGCAACCCTGAGGGAGGGAAATCCTACGAGCAGTACTTC
>TRBJ2-7|NA|TRBV6-6|NA
CASGGRASYEQYF
TGTGCCAGCGGGGGCAGGGCCTCCTACGAGCAGTACTTC
>TRBJ2-5|NA|TRBV28|NA
CASSREGGPGAQYF
TGTGCCAGCAGTAGAGAGGGGGGGCCCGGGGCCCAGTACTTC
>TRBJ2-1|NA|TRBV19|NA
CASSIDQGAGSSYNEQFF
TGTGCCAGTAGTATAGATCAAGGAGCGGGTAGCTCCTACAATGAGCAGTTCTTC
>TRBJ2-3|TRBD2|TRBV29-1|NA
CSGGTGEGADTQYF
TGCAGCGGAGGGACCGGGGAGGGAGCGGATACGCAGTATTTT
>TRBJ2-7|NA|TRBV28|once
CASRMSTINTYEQYF
TGTGCCAGCAGAATGAGTACTATAAACACCTACGAGCAGTACTTC
>TRBJ2-7|NA|TRBV2|once
CASTGGLSGEQYF
TGTGCCAGCACCGGAGGTCTAAGTGGCGAGCAGTACTTC
>TRBJ2-1|TRBD2|TRBV6-5|NA
CASSYLAGGGYNEQFF
TGTGCCAGCAGTTACTTAGCGGGAGGAGGCTACAATGAGCAGTTCTTC
>TRBJ1-5|NA|TRBV27|NA
CASSLGSYQPQHF
TGTGCCAGCAGTTTAGGGAGTTATCAGCCCCAGCATTTT
>TRBJ2-7|NA|TRBV7-3|NA
CASSSIPGQSYEQYF
TGTGCCAGCAGCTCTATACCGGGACAAAGCTACGAGCAGTACTTC
>TRBJ2-6|NA|TRBV2|NA
CASSESISGANVLTF
TGTGCCAGCAGTGAATCTATCTCTGGGGCCAACGTCCTGACTTTC
>TRBJ1-2|NA|TRBV2|NA
CASSEANSFYGYTF
TGTGCCAGCAGTGAAGCAAACAGCTTCTATGGCTACACCTTC
>TRBJ1-2|TRBD1|TRBV6-5|NA
CASSDRGRGGYTF
TGTGCCAGCAGTGACAGGGGGCGAGGTGGCTACACCTTC
>TRBJ2-1|NA|TRBV14|NA
CASSPLGGGNEQFF
TGTGCCAGCAGTCCTTTGGGTGGGGGGAATGAGCAGTTCTTC
>TRBJ1-6|NA|TRBV7-9|NA
CASSLSRERNSPLHF
TGTGCCAGCAGCTTGTCAAGGGAGAGAAATTCACCCCTCCACTTT
>TRBJ2-1|TRBD1|TRBV6-6|NA
CASSRDSNEQFF
TGTGCCAGCAGTCGGGACAGCAATGAGCAGTTCTTC
>TRBJ1-5|TRBD1|TRBV11-2|NA
CASSFGQGLLGNQPQHF
TGTGCCAGCAGCTTTGGACAGGGGTTATTAGGGAATCAGCCCCAGCATTTT
>TRBJ2-7|TRBD1|TRBV5-4|NA
CATSTGTSYEQYF
TGTGCCACCTCGACAGGGACGTCCTACGAGCAGTACTTC
>TRBJ2-7|TRBD1|TRBV7-6|NA
CASSPSGGQGAGEQYF
TGTGCCAGCAGCCCTTCTGGGGGACAGGGGGCGGGTGAGCAGTACTTC
>TRBJ2-7|NA|TRBV6-1|NA
CASSEGPGIYEQYF
TGTGCCAGCAGTGAGGGCCCGGGGATCTACGAGCAGTACTTC
>TRBJ1-2|TRBD1|TRBV10-3|few
CAITPSGQGPGYTF
TGTGCCATCACCCCCTCGGGACAGGGGCCTGGCTACACCTTC
>TRBJ2-7|TRBD1|TRBV5-5|NA
CASSLGDSFYEQYF
TGTGCCAGCAGCTTGGGGGACAGCTTCTACGAGCAGTACTTC
>TRBJ2-1|TRBD2|TRBV9|NA
CASSPGTSGMNEQFF
TGTGCCAGCAGCCCCGGGACTAGCGGGATGAATGAGCAGTTCTTC
>TRBJ2-7|TRBD1|TRBV7-9|once
CASSLWGQGFYEQYF
TGTGCCAGCAGCTTATGGGGACAGGGTTTTTACGAGCAGTACTTC
>TRBJ2-6|NA|TRBV5-1|NA
CASSQEGAGANVLTF
TGCGCCAGCAGCCAAGAGGGCGCTGGGGCCAACGTCCTGACTTTC
>TRBJ2-7|TRBD1|TRBV28|NA
CASSPTGTVYEQYF
TGTGCCAGCAGTCCGACCGGGACAGTCTACGAGCAGTACTTC
>TRBJ2-3|NA|TRBV7-9|NA
CASSLFAARSSDTQYF
TGTGCCAGCAGCTTATTCGCGGCCCGTTCGTCTGATACGCAGTATTTT
>TRBJ2-7|NA|TRBV2|NA
CASSERWSYEQYF
TGTGCCAGCAGTGAACGGTGGAGCTACGAGCAGTACTTC
>TRBJ2-7|NA|TRBV7-6|NA
CASSSYTGGEQYF
TGTGCCAGCAGCTCCTATACAGGTGGGGAGCAGTACTTC
>TRBJ2-3|NA|TRBV7-3|NA
CASSLGRDTQYF
TGTGCCAGCAGCTTAGGCCGCGATACGCAGTATTTT
>TRBJ1-1|NA|TRBV7-2|NA
CASSAIQRAEAFF
TGTGCCAGCAGCGCCATTCAGAGGGCTGAAGCTTTCTTT
>TRBJ2-3|TRBD2|TRBV5-1|NA
CASSLGGLAGRSDTQYF
TGCGCCAGCAGCTTGGGAGGACTAGCGGGAAGGTCAGATACGCAGTATTTT
>TRBJ2-7|TRBD2|TRBV2|NA
CASSGSGESSYEQYF
TGTGCCAGCAGTGGGAGCGGGGAGAGCTCCTACGAGCAGTACTTC